This passage covers 28 T cell receptor beta chains from one sample sequenced in a study of metastatic and nonmetastatic thyroid tumors. No patient had received any treatment before thyroid surgery. TCRdb reprocessed the PCR reads using MiXCR. The sample lists about 25,000 clones, around a fifth occurring once. What was sequenced was blood. The receptors derive from a male donor with papillary thyroid cancer or a benign thyroid nodule (not recorded which). Some clones in this sample may be carry-over from other donors' samples.

This clone showed up many times. The V call is TRBV30, the J call TRBJ1-2; perhaps TRBD1 as D (5 bases). Germline lookup yields CDR1 GTSNPN and CDR2 SVGIG (reference sequence). Trimming stripped 1 base from V and 4 bases from J, with 13 bases between. This CDR3 is 14 amino acids long. The CDR3 coding sequence is TGTGCCTGGAGTGATAAGGGGACCGTCTATGGCTACACCTTC. This sequence encodes CAWSDKGTVYGYTF.

This clone was observed at least ten times. The chain carries TRBV7-2 and TRBJ1-2; 7 positions match TRBD1. The CDR3 runs to 13 residues. In germline, CDR1 is SGHTA, CDR2 FQGNSA. The V gene end was trimmed by 3 bases and the J gene end by 6 bases; junction bases not matched to a gene: 4. CDR3 sequence (DNA): TGTGCCAGCAGCTTTCGACAGGGCGATGGCTACACCTTC. The encoded protein is CASSFRQGDGYTF.

This clone was detected ten times or more. CDR3 region: CASSSSPGTEEKQFF. The CDR3 region has the DNA TGTGCCAGCAGTTCATCACCAGGGACCGAAGAGAAGCAGTTCTTC. The V gene is TRBV27, the J gene TRBJ2-1, with D perhaps TRBD1 or TRBD2 (5 bases each). The V gene's germline CDR1 is MNHEY and CDR2 SMNVEV (reference sequence). Between the trimmed V and J ends, which lost 4 bases and 11 bases, there was a span of 21 bases. The CDR3 consists of 15 residues.

This clone was seen repeatedly, ten times or more. The V gene is TRBV11-2, the J gene TRBJ2-7; D is ambiguous. This CDR3 is built from 14 residues. Looked up from germline, CDR1 is SGHAT and CDR2 is FQNNGV. Trimming took off 1 base at V and 3 bases at J, with 10 bases between the two ends. The CDR3 sequence is CASSLVVRFYEQYF. The CDR3 DNA is TGTGCCAGCAGCTTAGTAGTCAGATTCTACGAGCAGTACTTC.

A note on this clone: A read error may be the cause here, since a much bigger clone is one base away. This rearrangement joins TRBV18 to TRBJ2-1; D remains ambiguous. The CDR3 loop spans 13 amino acids. V lost 2 bases to trimming and J lost 4 bases, with 6 bases between them. The germline CDR1 and CDR2 sequences are KGHSH and LQKENI. CDR3: CASSPYQYNEQFF. CDR3 nucleotide sequence: TGTGCCAGCTCACCATACCAATACAATGAGCAGTTCTTC.

At least ten counts were recorded for this clone. Compared with germline, one end of the junction differs, possibly owing to a read error. J is TRBJ2-5 and V is TRBV30, with D maybe TRBD1 (5 bases). The CDR3 contains 13 residues. Germline values: CDR1 GTSNPN, CDR2 SVGIG (reference sequence). The CDR3 DNA reads as TGTGCCCGGAGTCTCAGGGTTGTGGAGACCCAGTACTTC. The encoded protein is CARSLRVVETQYF.

This clone was counted ten times or more. The chain is built from TRBV28 and TRBJ2-7; D not certain. The V gene's germline CDR1 is MDHEN and CDR2 SYDVKM. CDR3 length: 12 residues. V was shortened by 3 bases and J by 3 bases, with 6 bases between the two germline ends. CDR3 DNA: TGTGCCAGCAGTTTCCAGAACTACGAGCAGTACTTC. As protein: CASSFQNYEQYF.

The rearrangement uses TRBV20-1 and TRBJ2-3, with a weak D call TRBD1 (6 bases). Germline assignment: CDR1 DFQATT and CDR2 SNEGSKA (reference sequence). V was shortened by 2 bases and J by 6 bases, with 6 bases between the two germline ends. The CDR3 runs 11 residues. For the CDR3, the DNA is TGCAGTGCTAGAAGGGGGGATACGCAGTATTTT. Protein product: CSARRGDTQYF.

In regard to this clone: Possible read error: a much larger clone is one base away. The V call is TRBV30, the J call TRBJ1-3; D ambiguous. The CDR3 contains 15 residues. Germline-derived CDR1 and CDR2 are GTSNPN and SVGIG (reference sequence). CDR3 sequence: CAWRKGLFSGSTIYF. The DNA for the CDR3 is TGTGCCTGGAGAAAAGGCCTCTTCTCTGGAAGCACCATATATTTT.

This clone occurred many times. In DNA form, the CDR3 reads TGTGCCACCAGTGTAGCGGGACAGGGGGGTAACTATGGCTACACCTTC. This gives the protein CATSVAGQGGNYGYTF. The rearrangement joins TRBV24-1 to TRBJ1-2; 11 bases fit TRBD1. Per germline, CDR1 KGHDR and CDR2 SFDVKD. The ends lost 5 bases at V and 1 base at J; junction bases unmatched: 5. The CDR3 covers 16 residues.

The V and J genes are TRBV5-1 and TRBJ1-3; D uncertain. The CDR3 sequence is 14 residues long. The V end was cut by 4 bases, the J end by 1 base, with 9 bases between. Per the germline V gene, CDR1 is SGHRS and CDR2 is YFSETQ. This chain's CDR3 is CASSTGGSGNTIYF. The CDR3 DNA reads TGCGCCAGCAGCACCGGAGGATCTGGAAACACCATATATTTT.

This clone occurred many times. V is TRBV5-6 and J is TRBJ2-7; D gene ambiguous. The CDR3 runs 12 residues. The germline gives CDR1 SGHDT, CDR2 YYEEEE. V was shortened by 4 bases and J by 5 bases, with 10 bases between the two germline ends. The CDR3 DNA is TGTGCCAGCAGCCGTACTGGAAACGAGCAGTACTTC. It encodes CASSRTGNEQYF.

The chain recombines TRBV7-3 with TRBJ2-1; TRBD1 aligns across 7 bases. The germline V gene encodes CDR1 SGHTA and CDR2 FQGTGA. CDR3 length equals 15 residues. V was clipped by 1 base and J by 5 bases; unmatched bases: 5. This CDR3 is CASSLRQGTHNEQFF. In DNA form, the CDR3 reads TGTGCCAGCAGCTTAAGACAGGGAACCCACAATGAGCAGTTCTTC.

This clone came up many times. This rearrangement joins TRBV7-3 to TRBJ2-2; the match to TRBD1 covers 12 bases. The CDR3 has 16 residues. CDR1 and CDR2 (germline): SGHTA, FQGTGA. V was clipped by 5 bases and J by 7 bases; unmatched bases: 8. The CDR3 coding sequence is TGTGCCAGCAGCGGGGGACAGGGGGCGCGAATCGGGGAGCTGTTTTTT. Protein sequence: CASSGGQGARIGELFF.

With regard to this clone: A much larger clone sits a single nucleotide away, making a read error possible. The chain couples TRBV7-3 to TRBJ1-5, with 7 bases matching TRBD1. The germline V gene has CDR1 SGHTA and CDR2 FQGTGA. This CDR3 region has 15 residues. V trimming: 6 bases; J trimming: 5 bases; junction bases outside the gene matches: 10. In DNA, the CDR3 is TGTGCCAGCAGTGCCGACAGGGCCGGTGATCAGCCCCAGCATTTT. It is translated as CASSADRAGDQPQHF.

This sequence joins TRBV18 and TRBJ1-2; TRBD1 aligns across 8 bases. V trimming: 3 bases; J trimming: 7 bases; junction bases outside the gene matches: 10. Germline V lookup: CDR1 KGHSH, CDR2 LQKENI. This CDR3 contains 15 residues. This CDR3 reads CASSPEAQGAFGYTF. The DNA of the CDR3 is TGTGCCAGCTCACCCGAAGCTCAGGGGGCTTTTGGCTACACCTTC.

This clone was detected ten times or more. The genes are TRBV28 and TRBJ1-1; perhaps TRBD1 as D (6 bases). CDR1 is MDHEN, CDR2 SYDVKM, per germline. The CDR3 runs 16 residues. The ends were cut back, 6 bases at V and 1 base at J, with 18 bases in the middle. This CDR3 is CASSSPGGPANTEAFF. CDR3 coding DNA: TGTGCCAGCAGCTCCCCCGGGGGCCCCGCGAACACTGAAGCTTTCTTT.

There are many counts of this clone. Different DNA sequences within this sample yield the same CDR3. The rearrangement joins TRBV5-6 to TRBJ2-1, with D hard to call. Germline CDR1 and CDR2: SGHDT and YYEEEE. V was trimmed by 0 bases and J by 2 bases, leaving 9 bases between them. The CDR3 covers 15 residues. CDR3 nucleotides: TGTGCCAGCAGCTTGGGACCTAGTCCCTACAATGAGCAGTTCTTC. Amino acids: CASSLGPSPYNEQFF.

This clone was seen at least ten times. V gene TRBV5-4 combines with J gene TRBJ1-2, with TRBD1 as a possible D gene (5 bases). The CDR3 loop spans 14 amino acids. Germline CDR1 and CDR2: SGHNT and YYREEE (reference sequence). The V gene lost 3 bases and the J gene lost 9 bases, with 18 bases spanning the gap. The CDR3 protein is CASSSNQRGSRYTF. CDR3 in DNA: TGTGCCAGCAGCTCCAATCAGCGGGGGTCGCGCTACACCTTC.

This clone appeared a few times. The chain couples TRBV27 to TRBJ2-2; tentative D call: TRBD1 (6 bases). This CDR3 region has 16 residues. Trimming left V 2 bases short and J 10 bases short, with 20 bases between. CDR1 and CDR2 (germline): MNHEY, SMNVEV (reference sequence). DNA of the CDR3: TGTGCCAGCAGTTTACAGGGGTCCAAACTTTACGAGGAGCTGTTTTTT. This translates into CASSLQGSKLYEELFF.

Relative to its sample, this clone is medium-sized. The rearrangement joins TRBV5-1 to TRBJ1-2; D possibly corresponds to TRBD1 (6 bases). V shed 4 bases and J shed 8 bases, with 18 bases lying between them. The V gene's germline CDR1 is SGHRS and CDR2 YFSETQ. The CDR3 is 14 residues long. CDR3 coding DNA: TGCGCCAGCAGCATAGCAGGGGATGTGGGGGGCTACACCTTC. Protein product: CASSIAGDVGGYTF.

About this clone: The sample has other DNA sequences that encode this CDR3 too. The chain is built from TRBV19 and TRBJ1-6; tentative D call: TRBD1 (5 bases). V lost 9 bases to trimming and J lost 2 bases, with 17 bases between them. Germline CDR1 and CDR2: LNHDA and SQIVND (reference sequence). The CDR3 sequence is 16 residues long. The CDR3: CASSVPGRTYNSPLHF. DNA for the CDR3: TGTGCCAGCTCCGTTCCGGGACGGACCTATAATTCACCCCTCCACTTT.

This clone was seen many times. This CDR3 is CASSVVGPYNEQFF. As DNA, the CDR3 is TGTGCCAGCAGCGTAGTAGGACCCTACAATGAGCAGTTCTTC. This chain uses TRBV9 with TRBJ2-1; D ambiguous. The CDR3 has 14 amino acids. Looked up from germline, CDR1 is SGDLS and CDR2 is YYNGEE. The V and J ends lost 0 bases and 2 bases respectively, with 6 bases between them.

Turning to this clone: Sequence at one end of the junction differs from germline and may be a read error. The chain is built from TRBV7-6 and TRBJ1-2; D is undetermined. The CDR3 is 14 amino acids. Germline values: CDR1 SGHVS, CDR2 FNYEAQ. DNA for the CDR3: TGTGCCAGCAGCTCGGACTGGTCTTACTATGGCTGCACCTTC. Amino acids: CASSSDWSYYGCTF.

The sample holds many counts of this clone. V is TRBV2 and J is TRBJ2-2; D tentatively reads TRBD1 or TRBD2 (5 bases each). The ends were cut back, 4 bases at V and 4 bases at J, with 16 bases in the middle. This CDR3 contains 16 residues. From germline, CDR1 is SNHLY and CDR2 FYNNEI. CDR3 in DNA: TGTGCCAGCAGTGGGTTCTTGGGGGTGGGCACCGGGGAGCTGTTTTTT. Its protein is CASSGFLGVGTGELFF.

The count of this clone is one. This chain links TRBV20-1 with TRBJ2-1, with D possibly TRBD2 on 6 matching bases. This CDR3 spans 12 amino acids. Trimming left V 6 bases short and J 10 bases short, with 16 bases between. CDR1 DFQATT and CDR2 SNEGSKA come from the germline V gene (reference sequence). The CDR3 is CSAIRTGEEQFF. CDR3 nucleotide sequence: TGCAGTGCCATCCGAACGGGGGAAGAGCAGTTCTTC.

This clone was seen many times. The chain carries TRBV6-1 and TRBJ2-2; either TRBD1 or TRBD2 may supply D (6 bases each). The length of the CDR3 is 14 residues. Germline V gene lookup returns CDR1 MNHNS and CDR2 SASEGT. Trimming pared 3 bases from V and 3 bases from J, leaving 8 bases between. Here the CDR3 DNA reads TGTGCCAGCAGTGATAGGGGGGACACCGGGGAGCTGTTTTTT. Its translation: CASSDRGDTGELFF.

At least ten counts were recorded for this clone. The chain recombines TRBV20-1 with TRBJ1-5; TRBD1 is a possible D gene (5 bases). The CDR3 is 14 amino acids. Germline values: CDR1 DFQATT, CDR2 SNEGSKA (reference sequence). Deletions cut 6 bases from V and 3 bases from J, with 15 bases between. The CDR3 DNA reads as TGCAGTGCCCGGGGCGAGGGAGTCAATCAGCCCCAGCATTTT. As protein: CSARGEGVNQPQHF.